The 11 T cell receptor beta chains below were found in one sample sequenced in a study of blood T cells in healthy people across ages. Through a sample-barcoded 5' primer and a J-beta primer mix, a second PCR was run for 7 to 11 cycles. TCRdb independently ran MiXCR on the 5' RACE reads; one entry per CDR3 protein. The repertoire includes about 830,000 distinct CDR3 sequences, about three fifths of them detected once, and approximately 21% sits in the top ten. The sequenced sample consisted of blood. All receptors derive from a young man in good health.

In this sample, this clonotype turned up a few times. The chain employs TRBV11-1 and TRBJ2-1; a possible D gene is TRBD1 (5 bases). Per germline, CDR1 SGHAT and CDR2 FQDESV (reference sequence). This CDR3 spans 15 amino acids. Trimming cost V 6 bases and J 3 bases, with 15 bases left between them. This chain's CDR3 is CASRPNLDSYNEQFF. DNA for the CDR3: TGTGCCAGCAGACCGAATCTCGACAGCTACAATGAGCAGTTCTTC.

CDR3 bases: TGCGCCAGCAGCCAAGGAATCTGGGGAGGGGAGACCCAGTACTTC. This translates into CASSQGIWGGETQYF. V usage is TRBV4-1 and J usage is TRBJ2-5; 7 nucleotides agree with TRBD2. The V gene end was trimmed by 1 base and the J gene end by 5 bases; junction bases not matched to a gene: 7. The CDR3 extends over 15 amino acids. Germline-derived CDR1 and CDR2 are MGHRA and YSYEKL.

This clonotype was seen only once. The chain combines TRBV5-6 with TRBJ1-2; D not resolved. Deletions cut 4 bases from V and 0 bases from J, with 16 bases between. The CDR3 has 16 residues. The germline V gene encodes CDR1 SGHDT and CDR2 YYEEEE. Here the CDR3 DNA reads TGTGCCAGCAGCCCCCAACCGACTGGAGCTAACTATGGCTACACCTTC. It yields the protein CASSPQPTGANYGYTF. The variable domain in full, with the rest retrieved from reference TRBV5-6 and TRBJ1-2, is DAGVTQSPTHLIKTRGQQVTLRCSPKSGHDTVSWYQQALGQGPQFIFQYYEEEERQRGNFPDRFSGHQFPNYSSELNVNALLLGDSALYLCASSPQPTGANYGYTFGSGTRLTVV.

V gene TRBV5-5 combines with J gene TRBJ2-1, with a possible D match to TRBD2 (6 bases). The end of the DNA fits TRBJ2-7 better, so the J call may be wrong. CDR1 is SGHKS, CDR2 YYEKEE, per germline (reference sequence). CDR3 length: 15 amino acids. The CDR3 is CASSPTDSGYNEQYF. The CDR3 nucleotides read TGTGCCAGCAGCCCTACGGATAGCGGCTACAATGAGCAGTACTTC.

This rearrangement joins TRBV5-1 to TRBJ2-5; maybe TRBD1 (6 bases). CDR3 length: 15 residues. The V and J ends lost 6 bases and 0 bases respectively, with 15 bases between them. The germline CDR1 and CDR2 sequences are SGHRS and YFSETQ. The CDR3 nucleotides are TGCGCCAGCACCTTTGGGGGCAGCTACCAAGAGACCCAGTACTTC. This translates into CASTFGGSYQETQYF.

The V call is TRBV21-1, the J call TRBJ2-1. TRBV21-1 is deemed a pseudogene. The CDR3 is made up of 18 amino acids. The CDR3 loop is CASSPKGIRWSLYNEQFF. The CDR3 nucleotides are TGTGCCAGCAGTCCCAAAGGGATAAGGTGGAGTTTATACAATGAGCAGTTCTTC.

The chain uses TRBV20-1 and TRBJ2-5, with a tentative D call TRBD2 (5 bases). Germline V gives CDR1 DFQATT, CDR2 SNEGSKA (reference sequence). The CDR3 runs 10 residues. The V and J ends lost 4 bases and 7 bases respectively, with 7 bases between them. The CDR3 coding sequence is TGCAGTGCTACTCTAGCGACCCAGTACTTC. It codes for CSATLATQYF.

This clonotype came up a few times. V is TRBV5-5 and J is TRBJ1-5; TRBD1 is a possible D gene (5 bases). Trimming left V 4 bases short and J 5 bases short, with 10 bases between. Germline CDR1 and CDR2: SGHKS and YYEKEE (reference sequence). The CDR3 is 13 residues long. The CDR3 DNA follows: TGTGCCAGCAGCCGGGACGGAGATCAGCCCCAGCATTTT. Translating it yields CASSRDGDQPQHF.

This chain joins TRBV11-2 and TRBJ2-5; D is perhaps TRBD1 (5 bases). This CDR3 comprises 11 residues. V dropped 7 bases and J dropped 5 bases, with 8 bases sitting between them. Germline V gene data show CDR1 as SGHAT and CDR2 as FQNNGV. The CDR3 region is CASIGAETQYF. The CDR3 nucleotides read TGTGCCAGCATTGGGGCTGAGACCCAGTACTTC.

This sequence joins TRBV5-1 and TRBJ2-6, with D uncertain. Trimming took 2 bases from V and 0 from J, leaving 12 bases between them. The CDR3 extends over 17 amino acids. Germline loops: CDR1 SGHRS, CDR2 YFSETQ. The CDR3 DNA reads as TGCGCCAGCAGCTTTTCATTCCAGACCTCTGGGGCCAACGTCCTGACTTTC. Its translation: CASSFSFQTSGANVLTF.

The V call is TRBV20-1, the J call TRBJ2-3; 8 bases agree with TRBD1. The J segment lost 4 bases and the V segment lost 3 bases, leaving 9 bases of the junction unmatched. The CDR3 is made up of 15 amino acids. From germline, CDR1 is DFQATT and CDR2 SNEGSKA (reference sequence). The CDR3: CSASGPTGVADTQYF. The CDR3 nucleotides are TGCAGTGCTAGCGGCCCGACAGGGGTTGCAGATACGCAGTATTTT.